This is a list of T cell receptor beta chains from one sample in a study of blood T cell repertoires in COVID-19. Libraries were prepared by immunoSEQ multiplex PCR; TCRdb keeps only in-frame clonotypes and omits some of them. Among some 150,000 clones, approximately 89% were seen once, and the ten largest hold 1.5% to 2%. The material sequenced was peripheral blood. These receptors originate from a human donor in a cohort sampled during active COVID-19. Each CDR3 is given with its conserved first and last residue. The D gene is left open where the match is weak. The size entry is marked missing in some rows and otherwise reads once, few, many or a size class.

j_call,cdr3_length,d_call,clone_size,v_call,cdr3_aa,cdr3_nt
TRBJ1-1,14,TRBD1,NA,TRBV2,CASRGDRVGTEAFF,TGTGCCAGCAGGGGAGACAGGGTGGGCACTGAAGCTTTCTTT
TRBJ1-6,15,NA,once,TRBV19,CASSILGAGDSPLHF,TGTGCCAGTAGTATTCTGGGAGCTGGTGATTCACCCCTCCACTTT
TRBJ1-1,15,NA,NA,TRBV7-9,CASSLGFAGNTEAFF,TGTGCCAGCAGCTTAGGGTTTGCAGGGAACACTGAAGCTTTCTTT
TRBJ2-2,13,TRBD1,NA,TRBV5-1,CASSFRGPGELFF,TGCGCCAGCAGCTTCAGGGGGCCCGGGGAGCTGTTTTTT
TRBJ2-1,15,NA,NA,TRBV5-1,CASSLVQGEHNEQFF,TGCGCCAGCAGCTTGGTGCAGGGTGAGCACAATGAGCAGTTCTTC
TRBJ1-4,16,TRBD1,NA,TRBV5-1,CASSINSGQGIEKLFF,TGCGCCAGTTCGATCAATTCGGGACAGGGTATAGAAAAACTGTTTTTT
TRBJ2-7,18,TRBD2,NA,TRBV27,CASSLYPSGGFESYEQYF,TGTGCCAGCAGTTTATATCCTAGCGGGGGGTTCGAATCCTACGAGCAGTACTTC
TRBJ2-1,15,NA,NA,TRBV4-1,CASSPPPPRNNEQFF,TGCGCCAGCAGCCCTCCCCCCCCGAGAAACAATGAGCAGTTCTTC
TRBJ1-1,15,NA,NA,TRBV5-1,CASSLHYRDNTEAFF,TGCGCCAGCAGCCTCCACTACAGGGATAACACTGAAGCTTTCTTT
TRBJ2-7,14,TRBD1,NA,TRBV23-1,CASIKTGVAGEQYF,TGCGCCAGCATCAAGACAGGGGTTGCGGGCGAGCAGTACTTC
TRBJ2-7,15,TRBD2,NA,TRBV5-6,CASNPAGWGTYEQYF,TGTGCCAGCAACCCAGCGGGGTGGGGTACCTACGAGCAGTACTTC
TRBJ1-3,15,NA,NA,TRBV9,CASSVAGSSGNTIYF,TGTGCCAGCAGCGTAGCTGGTAGCTCTGGAAACACCATATATTTT
TRBJ1-3,13,NA,NA,TRBV2,CASIRTFGNTIYF,TGTGCCAGCATTAGGACATTCGGAAACACCATATATTTT
TRBJ1-5,18,TRBD1,NA,TRBV19,CASSTPTGGLRSNQPQHF,TGTGCCAGTAGTACCCCGACAGGGGGCTTAAGAAGCAATCAGCCCCAGCATTTT
TRBJ2-3,16,TRBD2,NA,TRBV5-1,CASSTLGLAAGNTQYF,TGCGCCAGCAGCACGCTAGGACTAGCAGCAGGGAATACGCAGTATTTT
TRBJ2-3,13,NA,NA,TRBV6-5,CASRRSTTDTQYF,TGTGCCAGCAGACGATCGACTACAGATACGCAGTATTTT
TRBJ2-1,14,NA,NA,TRBV15,CATSRGGEDNEQFF,TGTGCCACCAGCAGAGGCGGGGAGGACAATGAGCAGTTCTTC
TRBJ2-7,14,NA,NA,TRBV27,CASSLQVGSNEQYF,TGTGCCAGCAGCCTACAGGTTGGGTCCAACGAGCAGTACTTC
TRBJ2-3,15,TRBD1,NA,TRBV6-5,CASSPRTGVYDTQYF,TGTGCCAGCAGTCCCAGGACAGGGGTCTACGATACGCAGTATTTT
TRBJ2-7,14,NA,NA,TRBV3-1/TRBV3-2,CASSHRTAPYEQYF,TGTGCCAGCAGCCATCGGACTGCCCCCTACGAGCAGTACTTC
TRBJ2-4,15,TRBD1,NA,TRBV6-5,CASSYTAGGKNIQYF,TGTGCCAGCAGTTACACTGCAGGGGGCAAAAACATTCAGTACTTC
TRBJ1-4,12,NA,NA,TRBV7-9,CASSFPNEKLFF,TGTGCCAGCAGCTTCCCGAATGAAAAACTGTTTTTT
TRBJ2-4,15,NA,once,TRBV19,CASSTTGEERDIQYF,TGTGCCAGTAGTACCACAGGGGAGGAGAGAGACATTCAGTACTTC
TRBJ1-2,15,TRBD1,NA,TRBV7-8,CASSLRDSPRYGYTF,TGTGCCAGCAGCCTCCGGGACAGCCCTCGCTATGGCTACACCTTC
TRBJ2-3,16,TRBD1,NA,TRBV9,CASSVGGGVSTDTQYF,TGTGCCAGCAGCGTAGGAGGGGGCGTAAGCACAGATACGCAGTATTTT